What follows are 12 T cell receptor beta chains derived from one specimen sequenced in a study of cytomegalovirus exposure and HLA in healthy donors. This PCR relied on a set of 60 Vbeta primers and 13 Jbeta primers. Using immunoSEQ multiplex PCR, the repertoire was profiled, and TCRdb retains in-frame clones only, with some absent. The listing contains tens of thousands of clones. Input material: PBMCs. The receptors stem from a woman under 40 in good health and CMV-seronegative.

The chain recombines TRBV4-1 with TRBJ1-2; D is perhaps TRBD1 (6 bases). Germline values: CDR1 MGHRA, CDR2 YSYEKL. The CDR3 sequence is 14 residues long. The V end lost 1 base, the J end lost 4 bases, and 10 bases lay between the germline ends. The CDR3 is CASSQGTASYGYTF. CDR3 DNA: TGCGCCAGCAGCCAAGGGACAGCCAGCTATGGCTACACCTTC.

The chain uses TRBV5-1 and TRBJ1-5, with 7 bases matching TRBD1. The V segment lost 0 bases and the J segment 6 bases; nucleotides outside the gene matches: 18. Germline lookup yields CDR1 SGHRS and CDR2 YFSETQ. The CDR3 is made up of 19 amino acids. The CDR3, as DNA: TGCGCCAGCAGCTTGGCCAGGAGCAGGGGGGTATGGGTTAGTCAGCCCCAGCATTTT. It encodes CASSLARSRGVWVSQPQHF.

The chain recombines TRBV6-5 with TRBJ2-1; TRBD2 matches 7 bases. The germline CDR1 and CDR2 sequences are MNHEY and SVGAGI. The V gene end was trimmed by 7 bases and the J gene end by 1 base; junction bases not matched to a gene: 4. There are 14 residues in the CDR3. The chain's CDR3 is CASTAAGSYNEQFF. For the CDR3, the DNA is TGTGCCAGCACCGCAGCGGGGTCCTACAATGAGCAGTTCTTC.

The CDR3 bases are TGTGCCAGCCAGGGGTACACTGAAGCTTTCTTT. Its protein is CASQGYTEAFF. The V and J genes are TRBV2 and TRBJ1-1, with a possible D match to TRBD1 (6 bases). The length of the CDR3 is 11 residues. Trimming removed 8 bases at V and 3 bases at J, with 7 bases between. The V gene's germline CDR1 is SNHLY and CDR2 FYNNEI.

The chain combines TRBV7-9 with TRBJ2-7; 8 nucleotides align to TRBD1. Germline V gene lookup returns CDR1 SEHNR and CDR2 FQNEAQ (reference sequence). The CDR3 is made up of 12 amino acids. Unmatched junction bases numbered 5, after V lost 6 bases and J lost 7 bases. The CDR3 DNA follows: TGTGCCAGCAGTGGGACAGGCGGGGAGCAGTACTTC. This encodes CASSGTGGEQYF.

This sequence joins TRBV30 and TRBJ1-1; 8 bases fit TRBD1. The CDR3 spans 13 residues. The V gene's germline CDR1 is GTSNPN and CDR2 SVGIG (reference sequence). V shed 4 bases, J shed 6 bases, and the junction held 7 bases outside the gene matches. CDR3 protein: CAWTLKQGAEAFF. The CDR3 bases are TGTGCCTGGACTCTTAAACAGGGGGCTGAAGCTTTCTTT.

CDR3 nucleotides: TGTGCCAGCAGGTCTAACACCGGGGAGCTGTTTTTT. Encoded protein: CASRSNTGELFF. The chain carries TRBV6-6 and TRBJ2-2, with unresolved D. CDR1 MNHNY and CDR2 SVGAGI come from the germline V gene (reference sequence). V lost 6 bases and J 2 bases, leaving 4 bases between the germline ends. The CDR3 runs 12 residues.

This CDR3 is CASITGGRRNTEAFF. The CDR3 DNA reads TGTGCCAGCATTACAGGGGGCCGCCGTAACACTGAAGCTTTCTTT. The J gene is TRBJ1-1, the V gene TRBV6-1; 9 positions match TRBD1. This CDR3 spans 15 amino acids. CDR1 and CDR2 from the germline V gene are MNHNS and SASEGT. V lost 7 bases and J lost 2; bases outside the gene matches: 8.

V and J are TRBV6-5 and TRBJ1-5, with 9 bases lining up with TRBD1. This CDR3 is 15 amino acids long. V gave up 5 bases and J gave up 4 bases; unmatched junction bases: 6. CDR1 MNHEY and CDR2 SVGAGI come from the germline V gene. CDR3 sequence reads: CASSTTGGENQPQHF. In DNA form, the CDR3 reads TGTGCCAGCAGTACTACAGGGGGCGAGAATCAGCCCCAGCATTTT.

The CDR3 here is CASSLKPGGESAFF. In DNA, the CDR3 is TGTGCCAGCAGCTTAAAGCCGGGCGGGGAGTCTGCTTTCTTT. The chain couples TRBV11-2 to TRBJ1-1; no definite D call. Per the germline V gene, CDR1 is SGHAT and CDR2 is FQNNGV. The CDR3 runs 14 residues. Trimming cost V 2 bases and J 11 bases, with 18 bases left between them.

The rearrangement uses TRBV15 and TRBJ2-5; TRBD2 agrees at 9 bases. Losses at the gene ends were 8 bases for V and 8 bases for J; bases not matched to a gene: 9. Germline V gene lookup returns CDR1 LNHNV and CDR2 YYDKDF (reference sequence). The CDR3 length is 13 residues. Here the CDR3 DNA reads TGTGCCACCGGGATTGGGCGGGGGGGAACCCAGTACTTC. Translated: CATGIGRGGTQYF.

The chain is built from TRBV5-1 and TRBJ2-1, with D possibly being TRBD2 (6 bases). CDR1 is SGHRS, CDR2 YFSETQ, per germline. The CDR3 sequence is 15 residues long. V lost 0 bases to trimming and J lost 6 bases, with 13 bases between them. CDR3 sequence reads: CASSLDGTQFNEQFF. The CDR3 region has the DNA TGCGCCAGCAGCTTGGACGGGACTCAGTTCAATGAGCAGTTCTTC.